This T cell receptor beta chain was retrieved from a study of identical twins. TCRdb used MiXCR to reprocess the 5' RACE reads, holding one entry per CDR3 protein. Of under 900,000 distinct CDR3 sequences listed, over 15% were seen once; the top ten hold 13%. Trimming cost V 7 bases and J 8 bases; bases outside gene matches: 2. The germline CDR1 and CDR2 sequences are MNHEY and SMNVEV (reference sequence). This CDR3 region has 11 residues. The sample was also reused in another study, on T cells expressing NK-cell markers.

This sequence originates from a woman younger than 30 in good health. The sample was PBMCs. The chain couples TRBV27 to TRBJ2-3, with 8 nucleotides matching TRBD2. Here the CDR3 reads CASTREGTQYF. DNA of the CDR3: TGTGCCAGCACCCGGGAGGGTACGCAGTATTTT.